These 3 T cell receptor beta chains originate from one sample sequenced in a study of cytomegalovirus exposure and HLA in healthy donors. TCRdb's table, derived via immunoSEQ multiplex PCR, lists solely in-frame clones and lacks some. The data hold about 310,000 clones, with roughly 88% observed a single time. Material: PBMCs. The receptors originated from a man aged 25-45 years in good health and CMV-seronegative.

The chain links TRBV18 to TRBJ2-3; 12 nucleotides align to TRBD1. Germline trimming cut 2 bases from V and 4 bases from J; bases unmatched to any gene: 13. Germline assignment: CDR1 KGHSH and CDR2 LQKENI. The CDR3 contains 19 residues. CDR3 amino acids: CASSPNLGTGGDVSDTQYF. Here the CDR3 DNA reads TGTGCCAGCTCACCAAACCTCGGGACAGGGGGCGATGTATCAGATACGCAGTATTTT.

This clone was picked up a small number of times. The J gene is TRBJ2-1, the V gene TRBV6-4; D is uncertain. Per the germline V gene, CDR1 is MRHNA and CDR2 is SNTAGT. The CDR3 has 13 residues. Between the trimmed V and J ends, which lost 3 bases and 4 bases, there was a span of 7 bases. DNA for the CDR3: TGTGCCAGCAGTGAAAAGCTGTACAATGAGCAGTTCTTC. Translated, it gives CASSEKLYNEQFF.

This clone is a singleton in its sample. The chain carries TRBV27 and TRBJ2-7, with 9 bases lining up with TRBD1. The V gene end was trimmed by 6 bases and the J gene end by 3 bases; junction bases not matched to a gene: 15. The germline gives CDR1 MNHEY, CDR2 SMNVEV (reference sequence). This CDR3 has 17 residues. CDR3 DNA sequence: TGTGCCAGCAGACGGGACAGGGCACCAGCGTCCCACTACGAGCAGTACTTC. Translation: CASRRDRAPASHYEQYF.